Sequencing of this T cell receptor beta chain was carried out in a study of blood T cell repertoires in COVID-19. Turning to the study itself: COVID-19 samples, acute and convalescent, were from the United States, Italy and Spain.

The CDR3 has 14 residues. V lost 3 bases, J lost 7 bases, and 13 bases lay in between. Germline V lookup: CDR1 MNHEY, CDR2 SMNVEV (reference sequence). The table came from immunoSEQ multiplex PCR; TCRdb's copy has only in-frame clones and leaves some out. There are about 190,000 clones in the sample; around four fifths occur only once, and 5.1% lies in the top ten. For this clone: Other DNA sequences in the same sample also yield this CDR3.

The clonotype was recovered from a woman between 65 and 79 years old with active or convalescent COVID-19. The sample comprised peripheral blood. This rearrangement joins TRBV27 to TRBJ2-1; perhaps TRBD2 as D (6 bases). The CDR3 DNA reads TGTGCCAGCAGTTTCCGACCCCGGGGGAATGAGCAGTTCTTC. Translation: CASSFRPRGNEQFF.